The source of this TCR beta chain is a study of T cell responses to AZD1222 COVID-19 vaccine. Libraries were prepared by immunoSEQ multiplex PCR; TCRdb keeps only in-frame clonotypes and omits some of them. Of about 110,000 clones listed, around 93% are singletons. From germline, CDR1 is SGHDN and CDR2 FVKESK. Trimming cost V 3 bases and J 6 bases; bases outside gene matches: 7. This CDR3 contains 14 residues. The specimen comprised peripheral blood, sampled on day 0 of AZD1222 vaccination. The chain recombines TRBV14 with TRBJ1-2, with 7 bases that match TRBD1. The TCR comes from an adult in good health. CDR3 loop: CASSHTQGHDGYTF. The CDR3 nucleotides read TGTGCCAGCAGCCATACACAGGGGCATGATGGCTACACCTTC. Filled out from reference TRBV14 and TRBJ1-2, the complete variable domain reads EAGVTQFPSHSVIEKGQTVTLRCDPISGHDNLYWYRRVMGKEIKFLLHFVKESKQDESGMPNNRFLAERTGGTYSTLKVQPAELEDSGVYFCASSHTQGHDGYTFGSGTRLTVV.